This T cell receptor (beta chain) was sequenced in a study of blood T cell repertoires in COVID-19. Background on the study: The study drew acute and convalescent COVID-19 samples from the United States, Italy and Spain. T cells, B-cell-depleted T cells, or PBMCs provided the cDNA or gDNA that served as material.

Germline lookup yields CDR1 MNHEY and CDR2 SMNVEV (reference sequence). The CDR3 runs 14 residues. V lost 5 bases and J lost 0, with 11 bases in between. In the original analysis: The assay estimated nucleated cells by amplifying reference gene primers. Repertoires were generated with immunoSEQ multiplex PCR, while TCRdb's copy carries only in-frame clones and drops some. The V and J calls and clone size were taken over from that table, and D and trimming were inferred from the DNA. The sample has about 260,000 clones; roughly four fifths are singletons. The source is a woman of 80 years or more with acute or convalescent COVID-19. The sequencing sample was made of peripheral blood. The chain uses TRBV27 and TRBJ2-7; a possible D gene is TRBD2 (5 bases). The CDR3 bases are TGTGCCAGCAGTAACGGCGGGCACTCCTACGAGCAGTACTTC. Protein sequence: CASSNGGHSYEQYF.